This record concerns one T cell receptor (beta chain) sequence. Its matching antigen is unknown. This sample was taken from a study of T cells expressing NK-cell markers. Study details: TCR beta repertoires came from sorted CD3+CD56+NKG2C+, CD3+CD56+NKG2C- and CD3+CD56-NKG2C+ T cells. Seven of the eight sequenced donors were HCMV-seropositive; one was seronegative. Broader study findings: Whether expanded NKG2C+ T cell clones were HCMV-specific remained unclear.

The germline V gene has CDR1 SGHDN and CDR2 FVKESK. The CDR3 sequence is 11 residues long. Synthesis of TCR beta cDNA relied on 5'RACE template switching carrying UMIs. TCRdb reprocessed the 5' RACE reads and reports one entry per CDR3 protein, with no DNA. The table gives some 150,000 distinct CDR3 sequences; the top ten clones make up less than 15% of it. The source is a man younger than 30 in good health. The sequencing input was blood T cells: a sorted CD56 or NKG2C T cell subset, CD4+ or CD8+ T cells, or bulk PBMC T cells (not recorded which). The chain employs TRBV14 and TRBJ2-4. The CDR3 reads CASSQGDIQYF.